This T cell receptor (beta chain) was sequenced during a study of post-analysis software for immune sequencing data. In regard to this clonotype: Its specificity is unknown.

Unique molecular identifiers featured in each of the TCR beta cDNA libraries. TCRdb passed the PCR reads through MiXCR, listing each CDR3 protein once. The sample holds 650,000 to 850,000 distinct CDR3 sequences; around 50% are singletons and the top ten take over 4%. Study-wide results and caveats: By F measure, samples from a shared preparation batch strongly co-clustered.

This clonotype was obtained from a girl aged 5-17 years with multiple sclerosis. Input material: blood.

CDR3 in DNA: TGCGCCAGCAGCCACGTTACTGAACAACTAGCGAATCCCCAAAACATTCAGTACTTC. Translated: CASSHVTEQLANPQNIQYF. This chain uses TRBV4-1 with TRBJ2-4; 7 nucleotides match TRBD2. This CDR3 is built from 19 residues. The germline V gene encodes CDR1 MGHRA and CDR2 YSYEKL. Germline trimming cut 3 bases from V and 5 bases from J; bases unmatched to any gene: 19.